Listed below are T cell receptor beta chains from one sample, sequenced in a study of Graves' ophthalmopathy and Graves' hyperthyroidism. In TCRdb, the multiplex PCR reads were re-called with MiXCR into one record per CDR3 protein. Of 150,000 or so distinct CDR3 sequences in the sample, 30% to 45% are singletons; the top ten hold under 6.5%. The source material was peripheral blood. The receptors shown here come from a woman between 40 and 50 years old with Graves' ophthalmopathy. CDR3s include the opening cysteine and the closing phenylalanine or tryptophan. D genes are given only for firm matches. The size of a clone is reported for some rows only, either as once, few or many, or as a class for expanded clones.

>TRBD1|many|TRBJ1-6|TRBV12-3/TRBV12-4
TGTGCCAGCAGTTCTGACAGGGGGCCCCCGCCCGGGGATTCACCCCTCCACTTT
CASSSDRGPPPGDSPLHF
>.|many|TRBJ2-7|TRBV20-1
TGCAGTGCTAGCGTTGGCTACGAGCAGTACTTC
CSASVGYEQYF
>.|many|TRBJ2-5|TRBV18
TGTGCCAGCTCACCACAAGGCGGATCGGTCCAAGAGACCCAGTACTTC
CASSPQGGSVQETQYF
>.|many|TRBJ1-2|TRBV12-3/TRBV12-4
TGTGCCAGCAGTTTAAGGCTGAACTATGGCTACACCTTC
CASSLRLNYGYTF
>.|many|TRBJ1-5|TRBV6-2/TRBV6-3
TGTGCCAGCAGTTACGGGACAAGATATCAGCCCCAGCATTTT
CASSYGTRYQPQHF
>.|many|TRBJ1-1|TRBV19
TGTGCCAGTAGTAGGCAGGCTGGGAGGGTGAACACTGAAGCTTTCTTT
CASSRQAGRVNTEAFF
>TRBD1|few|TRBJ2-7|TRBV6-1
TGTGCCAGCAGTCCCCTCGGACAGGGTCGCGAGCAGTACTTC
CASSPLGQGREQYF
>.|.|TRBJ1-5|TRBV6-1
TGTGCCAGCAGCCCGCTGGGGGTAGGCAATCAGCCCCAGCATTTT
CASSPLGVGNQPQHF
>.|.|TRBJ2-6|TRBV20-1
TGCAGTGCTAGAGATAGGGGGAGCTCTGGGGCCAACGTCCTGACTTTC
CSARDRGSSGANVLTF
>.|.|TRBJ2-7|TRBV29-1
TGCAGCGTTGCGGGGCCCAACCGATACTTCTACGAGCAGTACTTC
CSVAGPNRYFYEQYF
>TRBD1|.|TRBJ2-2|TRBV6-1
TGTGCCAGCAGTAAAGAGACAGGGGGCCGCACCGGGGAGCTGTTTTTT
CASSKETGGRTGELFF
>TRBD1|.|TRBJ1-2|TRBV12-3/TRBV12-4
TGTGCCAGCAGTTTTCAGAGGGGGCTTGACTATGGCTACACCTTC
CASSFQRGLDYGYTF
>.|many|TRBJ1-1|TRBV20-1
TGCAGTAAAACCAGGTTCTTGAACACTGAAGCTTTCTTT
CSKTRFLNTEAFF
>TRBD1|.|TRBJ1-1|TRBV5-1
TGCGCCAGCAGCAGGAGAACAGGGGCCGCAACGAACACTGAAGCTTTCTTT
CASSRRTGAATNTEAFF
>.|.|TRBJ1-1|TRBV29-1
TGCAGCGTTGTCCTGCCGGGTAGCACTGAAGCTTTCTTT
CSVVLPGSTEAFF
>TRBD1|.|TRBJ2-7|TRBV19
TGTGCCAGTAGTCGGCCGGGACAGGGATACTACGAGCAGTACTTC
CASSRPGQGYYEQYF
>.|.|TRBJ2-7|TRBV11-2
TGTGCCAGCAGCATCCAGGCAGGGCAGACAATTTCCTACGAGCAGTACTTC
CASSIQAGQTISYEQYF
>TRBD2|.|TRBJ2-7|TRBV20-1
TGCAGTGCTAGAACGGGACTAGCGGGAGGAAGACGCGAGCAGTACTTC
CSARTGLAGGRREQYF
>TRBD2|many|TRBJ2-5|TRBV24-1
TGTGCCACCAGTGATCCCTCCCGCGGGGGAGCAGAGACCCAGTACTTC
CATSDPSRGGAETQYF
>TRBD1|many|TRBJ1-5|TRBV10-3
TGTGCCATCAGTGAAGGGACAGGGACGGTTCAGCCCCAGCATTTT
CAISEGTGTVQPQHF